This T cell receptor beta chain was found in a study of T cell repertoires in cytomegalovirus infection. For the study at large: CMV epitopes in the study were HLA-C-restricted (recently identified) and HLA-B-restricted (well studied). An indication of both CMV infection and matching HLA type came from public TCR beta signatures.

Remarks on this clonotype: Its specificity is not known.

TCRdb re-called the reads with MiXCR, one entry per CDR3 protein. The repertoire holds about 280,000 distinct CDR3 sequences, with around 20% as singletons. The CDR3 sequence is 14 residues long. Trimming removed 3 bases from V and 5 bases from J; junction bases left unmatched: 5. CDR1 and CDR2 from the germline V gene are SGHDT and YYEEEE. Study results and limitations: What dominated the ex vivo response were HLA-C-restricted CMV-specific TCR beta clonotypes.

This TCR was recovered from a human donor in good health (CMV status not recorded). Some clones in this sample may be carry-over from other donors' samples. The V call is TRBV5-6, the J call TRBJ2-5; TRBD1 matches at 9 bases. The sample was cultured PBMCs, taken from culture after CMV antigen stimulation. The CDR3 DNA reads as TGTGCCAGCAGCTACGGGACAGGGAGTGAGACCCAGTACTTC. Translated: CASSYGTGSETQYF.